This entry lists 29 T cell receptor beta chains sequenced from one sample in a study of T-cell reconstitution after alpha-beta-depleted transplantation in children. Unique molecular identifiers were incorporated into the prepared TCRbeta library. Using its own MiXCR run on the PCR reads, TCRdb lists one record per CDR3 protein. The sample yields 250,000 to 400,000 distinct CDR3 sequences, about a quarter seen once. This material consisted of PBMCs, mostly from graft donor cells, taken 180 days after TCRalphabeta/CD19-depleted stem cell transplant. These receptors came from a male patient aged 5 to 17 who had a stem cell transplant for acute lymphoblastic leukemia, so the T cells may come from the graft donor.

The chain links TRBV20-1 to TRBJ2-3; 8 positions agree with TRBD2. Unmatched junction bases numbered 8, after V lost 6 bases and J lost 0 bases. The CDR3 length is 15 residues. Germline loops: CDR1 DFQATT, CDR2 SNEGSKA (reference sequence). The CDR3 sequence is CSAAGLALSTDTQYF. CDR3 DNA sequence: TGCAGTGCGGCAGGACTAGCCTTGAGCACAGATACGCAGTATTTT.

This chain joins TRBV10-3 and TRBJ2-7; 11 bases fit TRBD1. The CDR3 has 14 amino acids. Germline CDR1 and CDR2: ENHRY and SYGVKD. Trimming removed 6 bases from V and 2 bases from J; junction bases left unmatched: 3. CDR3 sequence: CAIRGQGGTYEQYF. The CDR3 coding sequence is TGTGCCATCAGGGGACAGGGGGGGACCTACGAGCAGTACTTC.

This chain joins TRBV7-9 and TRBJ2-6; D possibly corresponds to TRBD1 (6 bases). The CDR3 has 16 amino acids. The V end was cut by 6 bases, the J end by 2 bases, with 14 bases between. The germline gives CDR1 SEHNR, CDR2 FQNEAQ (reference sequence). The CDR3: CASSPRTGPGANVLTF. In DNA, the CDR3 is TGTGCCAGCAGTCCCCGAACAGGGCCTGGGGCCAACGTCCTGACTTTC.

This clonotype was detected a few times. The chain links TRBV27 to TRBJ2-7; maybe TRBD1 (6 bases). CDR3 length equals 15 residues. From germline, CDR1 is MNHEY and CDR2 SMNVEV (reference sequence). Trimming removed 6 bases at V and 1 base at J, with 16 bases between. The CDR3, as DNA: TGTGCCAGCAGCGGTCAGGGGACCCAATCCTACGAGCAGTACTTC. Its translation: CASSGQGTQSYEQYF.

The chain carries TRBV5-6 and TRBJ2-7; D gene uncertain. From germline, CDR1 is SGHDT and CDR2 YYEEEE. The CDR3 is 13 amino acids. V lost 1 base to trimming and J lost 4 bases, with 9 bases between them. The CDR3 loop is CASSLYSVYEQYF. CDR3 bases: TGTGCCAGCAGCTTGTACAGCGTATACGAGCAGTACTTC.

CDR3: CASTSGREQFF. The CDR3 bases are TGTGCCAGCACGTCTGGACGTGAGCAGTTCTTC. This chain connects TRBV6-6 to TRBJ2-1, with unresolved D. This CDR3 is built from 11 residues. V lost 7 bases, J lost 9 bases, and 10 bases lay in between. The germline V gene encodes CDR1 MNHNY and CDR2 SVGAGI (reference sequence).

This clonotype was found a few times. The chain is built from TRBV27 and TRBJ2-1, with unresolved D. Germline lookup yields CDR1 MNHEY and CDR2 SMNVEV (reference sequence). CDR3 length: 15 amino acids. The V end was cut by 5 bases, the J end by 0 bases, with 11 bases between. As DNA, the CDR3 is TGTGCCAGCAGTCGAACCCTCAGCTCCTACAATGAGCAGTTCTTC. This codes for CASSRTLSSYNEQFF.

This clonotype was recorded a few times. The V call is TRBV27, the J call TRBJ1-1; D gene uncertain. Germline CDR1 and CDR2: MNHEY and SMNVEV (reference sequence). The CDR3 length is 12 residues. V was pared by 3 bases and J by 8 bases, with 10 bases between. The CDR3, as DNA: TGTGCCAGCAGTTTTCGGAACTCCGAAGCTTTCTTT. Translating gives CASSFRNSEAFF.

The chain uses TRBV5-1 and TRBJ2-7; possibly TRBD1 for D (5 bases). Germline loops: CDR1 SGHRS, CDR2 YFSETQ. The CDR3 loop spans 16 amino acids. The ends were cut back, 3 bases at V and 3 bases at J, with 19 bases in the middle. The CDR3 nucleotides read TGCGCCAGCAGCTCATACTCAGGGTACTCACTCTACGAGCAGTACTTC. Translating it yields CASSSYSGYSLYEQYF.

The chain uses TRBV24-1 and TRBJ2-3; TRBD2 is a possible D gene (6 bases). This CDR3 is built from 15 residues. V lost 6 bases and J 2 bases, leaving 14 bases between the germline ends. Germline V lookup: CDR1 KGHDR, CDR2 SFDVKD. The CDR3 sequence: CATSRGAGITDTQYF. The CDR3 nucleotides are TGTGCCACCAGTCGAGGGGCGGGAATCACAGATACGCAGTATTTT.

The V gene is TRBV6-1, the J gene TRBJ2-7; the match to TRBD2 covers 11 bases. Germline CDR1 is MNHNS and CDR2 is SASEGT. V trimming: 3 bases; J trimming: 2 bases; junction bases outside the gene matches: 3. This CDR3 region has 15 residues. CDR3 amino acids: CASSDGTSGTYEQYF. CDR3 in DNA: TGTGCCAGCAGTGACGGGACTAGCGGAACCTACGAGCAGTACTTC.

V gene TRBV7-6 combines with J gene TRBJ1-1; 7 bases are shared with TRBD1. With V trimmed by 3 bases and J by 7 bases, 8 bases remained unmatched. Germline values: CDR1 SGHVS, CDR2 FNYEAQ. The CDR3 sequence is 14 residues long. The CDR3 nucleotides read TGTGCCAGCAGCTTGGTAGGGACAGCTAATGAAGCTTTCTTT. Protein: CASSLVGTANEAFF.

The table lists this clonotype with a few counts. The genes are TRBV10-3 and TRBJ2-3, with TRBD2 matching 7 bases. CDR1 and CDR2 from the germline V gene are ENHRY and SYGVKD. The CDR3 has 13 residues. Losses at the gene ends were 3 bases for V and 10 bases for J; bases not matched to a gene: 7. The CDR3 reads CAISDPGLVAQYF. The CDR3 DNA reads TGTGCCATCAGTGATCCCGGACTAGTGGCGCAGTATTTT.

This clonotype came up a few times. V is TRBV9 and J is TRBJ2-3; 10 bases match TRBD2. CDR1 and CDR2 from the germline V gene are SGDLS and YYNGEE. There are 16 residues in the CDR3. V dropped 2 bases and J dropped 2; count of bases not matched to a gene: 5. CDR3 sequence reads: CASSVGLADTTDTQYF. The CDR3 coding sequence is TGTGCCAGCAGCGTCGGACTAGCGGACACCACAGATACGCAGTATTTT. The entire variable domain, with the rest obtained from reference TRBV9 and TRBJ2-3, is as follows: DSGVTQTPKHLITATGQRVTLRCSPRSGDLSVYWYQQSLDQGLQFLIQYYNGEERAKGNILERFSAQQFPDLHSELNLSSLELGDSALYFCASSVGLADTTDTQYFGPGTRLTVL.

This clonotype has a handful of counts. V and J are TRBV10-2 and TRBJ2-7, with D possibly being TRBD2 (6 bases). Deletions cut 10 bases from V and 1 base from J, with 17 bases between. Germline V CDR1 and CDR2: WSHSY, SAAADI. This CDR3 is 14 amino acids long. CDR3 region: CAIGGNVMSYEQYF. The CDR3 DNA follows: TGCGCCATAGGAGGGAATGTCATGTCCTACGAGCAGTACTTC.

V and J are TRBV7-8 and TRBJ1-5; D is unresolved. Between the trimmed V and J ends, which lost 1 base and 0 bases, there was a span of 7 bases. Germline V gene data show CDR1 as SGHVS and CDR2 as FQNEAQ. The CDR3 runs to 15 residues. The CDR3 sequence: CASSLDIHSNQPQHF. The CDR3 region has the DNA TGTGCCAGCAGCTTAGATATACATAGCAATCAGCCCCAGCATTTT.

This clonotype has a handful of counts. This chain links TRBV12-3 or TRBV12-4 with TRBJ2-1; unclear D gene. The CDR3 covers 16 residues. Deletions cut 0 bases from V and 0 bases from J, with 9 bases between. The CDR3 spells CASSLAATYSYNEQFF. For the CDR3, the DNA is TGTGCCAGCAGTTTAGCCGCGACATACTCCTACAATGAGCAGTTCTTC.

This clonotype was detected a few times. J is TRBJ2-3 and V is TRBV12-3 or TRBV12-4; possible D gene TRBD2, 7 bases. This CDR3 has 16 amino acids. Trimming shortened V by 0 bases and J by 2 bases, and 12 bases separated the two germline ends. The CDR3 reads CASSLAQGLFTDTQYF. DNA for the CDR3: TGTGCCAGCAGTTTAGCACAGGGACTATTCACAGATACGCAGTATTTT.

This clonotype was counted a few times. This CDR3 reads CASSPIRGTSYEQYF. As DNA, the CDR3 is TGTGCCAGCTCACCAATAAGAGGGACCTCCTACGAGCAGTACTTC. The chain carries TRBV18 and TRBJ2-7, with D perhaps matching TRBD1 or TRBD2 (5 bases each). Germline V gene data show CDR1 as KGHSH and CDR2 as LQKENI. Deletions cut 2 bases from V and 0 bases from J, with 11 bases between. The CDR3 is 15 amino acids.

This clonotype was seen a few times. The chain recombines TRBV6-4 with TRBJ2-3, with 10 positions matching TRBD2. With V trimmed by 0 bases and J by 8 bases, 14 bases remained unmatched. The CDR3 runs 18 residues. Germline V gives CDR1 MRHNA, CDR2 SNTAGT. CDR3 in DNA: TGTGCCAGCAGTGACTCGAGCCCTAGCGGGGGTAGGCCGCGTACGCAGTATTTT. It specifies CASSDSSPSGGRPRTQYF.

This chain connects TRBV5-1 to TRBJ2-1; D may match TRBD1 or TRBD2 (6 bases each). The V gene lost 4 bases and the J gene lost 0 bases, with 17 bases spanning the gap. The germline V gene has CDR1 SGHRS and CDR2 YFSETQ. The CDR3 runs 17 residues. CDR3 amino acids: CASSPGLGGRSYNEQFF. The CDR3 DNA is TGCGCCAGCAGCCCAGGGTTGGGGGGCCGCTCCTACAATGAGCAGTTCTTC.

In its sample, this clonotype was seen a few times. The chain carries TRBV7-8 and TRBJ2-5, with 8 bases aligning to TRBD2. Trimming at V came to 1 base and at J to 2 bases, leaving 3 bases not matched to a gene. CDR1 is SGHVS, CDR2 FQNEAQ, per germline. The CDR3 is 15 residues long. CDR3 loop: CASSLVPSGQETQYF. The CDR3 DNA follows: TGTGCCAGCAGCTTAGTTCCTAGCGGGCAAGAGACCCAGTACTTC.

The rearrangement uses TRBV4-1 and TRBJ2-2; a possible D gene is TRBD1 (5 bases). Trimming pared 0 bases from V and 4 bases from J, leaving 15 bases between. The CDR3 runs to 17 residues. Germline CDR1 reads MGHRA; CDR2 reads YSYEKL. The CDR3 here is CASSQDLGRVSTGELFF. As DNA, the CDR3 is TGCGCCAGCAGCCAAGATTTGGGCAGGGTTAGCACCGGGGAGCTGTTTTTT.

The chain joins TRBV9 to TRBJ2-3; D is perhaps TRBD2 (5 bases). This CDR3 is built from 16 residues. Trimming took 0 bases from V and 4 from J, leaving 15 bases between them. The germline V gene has CDR1 SGDLS and CDR2 YYNGEE. The CDR3 DNA reads as TGTGCCAGCAGCGTAGCTGCCGGTACTAGGGCAGATACGCAGTATTTT. Translation gives CASSVAAGTRADTQYF. The full variable domain, completed using reference TRBV9 and TRBJ2-3, is DSGVTQTPKHLITATGQRVTLRCSPRSGDLSVYWYQQSLDQGLQFLIQYYNGEERAKGNILERFSAQQFPDLHSELNLSSLELGDSALYFCASSVAAGTRADTQYFGPGTRLTVL.

The rearrangement links TRBV3-1 to TRBJ2-4, with 8 bases identical to TRBD2. This CDR3 is 17 amino acids long. Germline V gives CDR1 LGHDT, CDR2 YNNKEL (reference sequence). V lost 7 bases to trimming and J lost 2 bases; unmatched junction nucleotides: 13. The CDR3 region is CASTHILAVESKNIQYF. CDR3 nucleotide sequence: TGTGCCAGCACCCATATACTAGCGGTGGAGTCCAAAAACATTCAGTACTTC. The full variable domain, completed using reference TRBV3-1 and TRBJ2-4, is DTAVSQTPKYLVTQMGNDKSIKCEQNLGHDTMYWYKQDSKKFLKIMFSYNNKELIINETVPNRFSPKSPDKAHLNLHINSLELGDSAVYFCASTHILAVESKNIQYFGAGTRLSVL.

This chain connects TRBV5-1 to TRBJ1-5; tentatively, D is TRBD1 (6 bases). The length of the CDR3 is 15 residues. Germline V gene lookup returns CDR1 SGHRS and CDR2 YFSETQ. V lost 0 bases and J lost 1, with 8 bases in between. CDR3 residues: CASSLAGESNQPQHF. The CDR3 DNA sequence: TGCGCCAGCAGCTTGGCAGGGGAGAGCAATCAGCCCCAGCATTTT.

This clonotype was seen repeatedly, ten times or more. The chain has TRBV20-1 and TRBJ2-7, with TRBD1 matching over 7 bases. From germline, CDR1 is DFQATT and CDR2 SNEGSKA (reference sequence). J was trimmed by 4 bases and V by 4 bases; bases with no gene match: 7. This CDR3 region has 13 residues. Here the CDR3 DNA reads TGCAGTGCTACGGAGACAGGGTGGTACGAGCAGTACTTC. It translates to CSATETGWYEQYF.

This clonotype came up a few times. J is TRBJ2-7 and V is TRBV27; possibly TRBD1 for D (6 bases). CDR3 length: 13 amino acids. V dropped 3 bases and J dropped 8 bases, with 14 bases sitting between them. Germline values: CDR1 MNHEY, CDR2 SMNVEV (reference sequence). CDR3 coding DNA: TGTGCCAGCAGTTTTTCAGGGGTTAGTCAGCAGTACTTC. It specifies CASSFSGVSQQYF.

The chain links TRBV20-1 to TRBJ2-2, with TRBD2 matching over 12 bases. Trimming removed 6 bases from V and 0 bases from J; junction bases left unmatched: 5. CDR3 length equals 16 residues. From germline, CDR1 is DFQATT and CDR2 SNEGSKA (reference sequence). The CDR3 DNA sequence: TGCAGTGCCACGGGACTAGCGGGCGCGAACACCGGGGAGCTGTTTTTT. The encoded protein is CSATGLAGANTGELFF.